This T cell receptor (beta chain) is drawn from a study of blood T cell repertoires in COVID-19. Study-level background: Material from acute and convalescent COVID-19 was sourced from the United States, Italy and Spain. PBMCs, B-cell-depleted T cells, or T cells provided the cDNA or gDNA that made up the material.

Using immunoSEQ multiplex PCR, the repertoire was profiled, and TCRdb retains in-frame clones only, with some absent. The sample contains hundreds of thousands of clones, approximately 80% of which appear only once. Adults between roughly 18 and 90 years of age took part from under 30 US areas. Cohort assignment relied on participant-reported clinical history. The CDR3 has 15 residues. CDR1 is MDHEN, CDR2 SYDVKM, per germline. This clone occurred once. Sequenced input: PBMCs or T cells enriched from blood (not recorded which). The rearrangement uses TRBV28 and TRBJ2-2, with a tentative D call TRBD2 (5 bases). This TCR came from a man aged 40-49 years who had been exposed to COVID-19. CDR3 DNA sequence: TGTGTCGCTCGGCCAAGCGGAGCCAACACCGGGGAGCTGTTTTTT. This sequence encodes CVARPSGANTGELFF.